A selection of T cell receptor beta chains follows, all from one sample in a study of cytomegalovirus exposure and HLA in healthy donors. Method: immunoSEQ multiplex PCR; TCRdb's copy keeps in-frame clones and lacks some. The sample lists around 30,000 clones; around nine tenths were seen once. The sequenced material came from PBMCs. All receptors come from a boy younger than 18 in good health and CMV-seronegative. The CDR3 runs from the conserved cysteine through the conserved F or W. Fields, in order: CDR3 length, J gene, clone size, V gene, D gene, CDR3 DNA, CDR3 protein. A D gene is named only where the DNA matches it firmly. The size entry is marked missing in some rows and otherwise reads once, few, many or a size class.

cdr3_length: 13
j_call: TRBJ2-4
clone_size: .
v_call: TRBV7-9
d_call: .
cdr3_nt: TGTGCCAGCAGCTTATACGGCGGGAACATTCAGTACTTC
cdr3_aa: CASSLYGGNIQYF

cdr3_length: 14
j_call: TRBJ2-7
clone_size: once
v_call: TRBV5-8
d_call: .
cdr3_nt: TGTGCCAGCAGCTTGGCTGATGCGTATCGCGAGCAGTACTTC
cdr3_aa: CASSLADAYREQYF

cdr3_length: 12
j_call: TRBJ1-2
clone_size: .
v_call: TRBV6-1
d_call: TRBD1
cdr3_nt: TGTGCCAGTCAGGACAGGGTTCATGGCTACACCTTC
cdr3_aa: CASQDRVHGYTF

cdr3_length: 17
j_call: TRBJ2-7
clone_size: .
v_call: TRBV4-1
d_call: .
cdr3_nt: TGCGCCAGCTTCAACCCACCCGAGGACTGTATTACCTACGAGCAGTACTTC
cdr3_aa: CASFNPPEDCITYEQYF

cdr3_length: 14
j_call: TRBJ1-6
clone_size: once
v_call: TRBV28
d_call: .
cdr3_nt: TGTGCCAGCAGTTTCGGGGTATCCAATTCACCTCTCCACTTT
cdr3_aa: CASSFGVSNSPLHF

cdr3_length: 14
j_call: TRBJ1-3
clone_size: few
v_call: TRBV6-5
d_call: .
cdr3_nt: TGTGCCAGCAGATTGGGGAGGTCTGGAAACACCATATATTTT
cdr3_aa: CASRLGRSGNTIYF

cdr3_length: 16
j_call: TRBJ2-2
clone_size: .
v_call: TRBV4-1
d_call: .
cdr3_nt: TGCGCCAGCAGCCAGAATCTTTACACGAACACCGGGGAGCTGTTTTTT
cdr3_aa: CASSQNLYTNTGELFF

cdr3_length: 15
j_call: TRBJ1-2
clone_size: once
v_call: TRBV11-2
d_call: .
cdr3_nt: TGTGCCAGCAGCGGACCTGGGAGGGCTTCCTATGGCTACACCTTC
cdr3_aa: CASSGPGRASYGYTF

cdr3_length: 16
j_call: TRBJ1-5
clone_size: once
v_call: TRBV19
d_call: TRBD1
cdr3_nt: TGTGCCAGTAGTATATGGGACAGGCAGCGGGATCAGCCCCAGCATTTT
cdr3_aa: CASSIWDRQRDQPQHF

cdr3_length: 15
j_call: TRBJ1-2
clone_size: .
v_call: TRBV7-6
d_call: TRBD1
cdr3_nt: TGTGCCAGCAGCCAGAGACAGGGTGCGTCCTATGGCTACACCTTC
cdr3_aa: CASSQRQGASYGYTF

cdr3_length: 16
j_call: TRBJ1-6
clone_size: .
v_call: TRBV11-2
d_call: .
cdr3_nt: TGTGCCAGCAGCTTAGATCTAACAGGGCCTAATTCACCCCTCCACTTT
cdr3_aa: CASSLDLTGPNSPLHF

cdr3_length: 13
j_call: TRBJ2-7
clone_size: .
v_call: TRBV6-5
d_call: TRBD1
cdr3_nt: TGTGCCACAGAAGGGACAGGGGGCGACGAGCAGTACTTC
cdr3_aa: CATEGTGGDEQYF

cdr3_length: 15
j_call: TRBJ1-4
clone_size: .
v_call: TRBV18
d_call: TRBD1
cdr3_nt: TGTGCCAGCTCACGCGGACAGGCAACTAATGAAAAACTGTTTTTT
cdr3_aa: CASSRGQATNEKLFF

cdr3_length: 14
j_call: TRBJ2-5
clone_size: .
v_call: TRBV7-9
d_call: TRBD1
cdr3_nt: TGTGCCAGCAGCTGGACAGGGTTAACAGAGACCCAGTACTTC
cdr3_aa: CASSWTGLTETQYF

cdr3_length: 13
j_call: TRBJ2-3
clone_size: .
v_call: TRBV5-1
d_call: .
cdr3_nt: TGCGCCAGCAGAAGCGGGCCAGGAGATACGCAGTATTTT
cdr3_aa: CASRSGPGDTQYF

cdr3_length: 16
j_call: TRBJ1-2
clone_size: once
v_call: TRBV2
d_call: .
cdr3_nt: TGTGCCAGCAGTCCATCCTCGGGGGGCACTACCTATGGCTACACCTTC
cdr3_aa: CASSPSSGGTTYGYTF

cdr3_length: 15
j_call: TRBJ1-2
clone_size: .
v_call: TRBV14
d_call: .
cdr3_nt: TGTGCCAGCAGCCAAGATATAAGGGGGACGGATGGCTACACCTTC
cdr3_aa: CASSQDIRGTDGYTF

cdr3_length: 17
j_call: TRBJ2-3
clone_size: .
v_call: TRBV5-1
d_call: .
cdr3_nt: TGCGCCAGCAGCTTGGCCTTGCCGGGAGCTAGCACAGATACGCAGTATTTT
cdr3_aa: CASSLALPGASTDTQYF

cdr3_length: 19
j_call: TRBJ2-2
clone_size: .
v_call: TRBV12-5
d_call: .
cdr3_nt: TGTGCTAGTGGTTCATTTTTGGGGGCACCCATCGCGAACACCGGGGAGCTGTTTTTT
cdr3_aa: CASGSFLGAPIANTGELFF

cdr3_length: 17
j_call: TRBJ2-1
clone_size: .
v_call: TRBV28
d_call: TRBD2
cdr3_nt: TGTGCCAGCAGTCCACCCGGGACTAGCCGTTCCTACAATGAGCAGTTCTTC
cdr3_aa: CASSPPGTSRSYNEQFF

cdr3_length: 14
j_call: TRBJ1-1
clone_size: .
v_call: TRBV7-9
d_call: TRBD1
cdr3_nt: TGTGCCAGCAGCTCCAGACAGGGTTACACTGAAGCTTTCTTT
cdr3_aa: CASSSRQGYTEAFF

cdr3_length: 15
j_call: TRBJ2-2
clone_size: .
v_call: TRBV6-1
d_call: TRBD1
cdr3_nt: TGTGCCAGTATCGACAGGGATCCTAACACCGGGGAGCTGTTTTTT
cdr3_aa: CASIDRDPNTGELFF

cdr3_length: 16
j_call: TRBJ2-7
clone_size: .
v_call: TRBV5-6
d_call: .
cdr3_nt: TGTGCCAGCAGCTCACGACAGGCAAATGGATACTACGAGCAGTACTTC
cdr3_aa: CASSSRQANGYYEQYF

cdr3_length: 18
j_call: TRBJ1-1
clone_size: .
v_call: TRBV14
d_call: TRBD1
cdr3_nt: TGTGCCAGCAGCCAACCTACTGGGGCAGGGGGCTCCCGCACTGAAGCTTTCTTT
cdr3_aa: CASSQPTGAGGSRTEAFF